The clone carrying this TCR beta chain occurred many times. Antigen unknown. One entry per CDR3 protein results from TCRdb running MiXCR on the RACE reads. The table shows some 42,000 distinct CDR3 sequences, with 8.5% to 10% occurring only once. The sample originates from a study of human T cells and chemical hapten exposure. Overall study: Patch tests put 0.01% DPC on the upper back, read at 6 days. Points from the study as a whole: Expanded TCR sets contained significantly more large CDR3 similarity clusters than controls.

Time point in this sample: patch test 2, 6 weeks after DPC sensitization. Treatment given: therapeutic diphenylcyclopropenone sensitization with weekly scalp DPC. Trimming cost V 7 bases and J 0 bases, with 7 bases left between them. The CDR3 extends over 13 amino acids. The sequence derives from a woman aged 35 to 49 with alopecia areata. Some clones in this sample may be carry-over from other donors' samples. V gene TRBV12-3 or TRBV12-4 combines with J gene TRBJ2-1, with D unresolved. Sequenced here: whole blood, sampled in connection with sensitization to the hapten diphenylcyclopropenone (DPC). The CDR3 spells CASTGSSYNEQFF. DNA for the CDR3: TGTGCCAGCACCGGTAGCTCCTACAATGAGCAGTTCTTC.